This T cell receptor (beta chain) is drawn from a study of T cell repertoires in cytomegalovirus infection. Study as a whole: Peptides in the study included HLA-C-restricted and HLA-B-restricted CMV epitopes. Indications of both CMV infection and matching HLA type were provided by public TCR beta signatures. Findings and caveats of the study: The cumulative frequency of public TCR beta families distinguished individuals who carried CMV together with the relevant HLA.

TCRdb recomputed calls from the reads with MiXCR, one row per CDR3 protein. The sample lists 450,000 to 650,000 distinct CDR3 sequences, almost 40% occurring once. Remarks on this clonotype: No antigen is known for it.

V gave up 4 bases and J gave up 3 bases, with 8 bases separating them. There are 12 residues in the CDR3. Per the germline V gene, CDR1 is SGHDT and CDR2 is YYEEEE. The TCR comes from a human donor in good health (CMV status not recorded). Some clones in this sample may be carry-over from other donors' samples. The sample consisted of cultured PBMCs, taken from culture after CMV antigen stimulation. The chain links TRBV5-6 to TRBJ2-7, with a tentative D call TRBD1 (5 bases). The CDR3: CASSVQGYEQYF. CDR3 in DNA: TGTGCCAGCAGCGTGCAGGGCTACGAGCAGTACTTC.